A selection of T cell receptor beta chains follows, all from one sample in a study of patients and donors after allogeneic stem cell transplantation. TCRdb passed the RT-PCR reads through MiXCR, listing each CDR3 protein once. The sample has 20,000 or so distinct CDR3 sequences, 4.5% to 6% seen once. The sequenced sample was blood, either unsorted or a sorted T cell fraction (not recorded which). These receptors all stem from a human donor who was either an allogeneic HSCT recipient or a stem cell or donor lymphocyte infusion donor (not recorded which). It is not recorded whose cells these are; they may come from a transplant donor. Each CDR3 is given with its conserved first and last residue. The D gene is left open where the match is weak. A clone size is listed for some rows: how often the clone was seen (once, few, many), or a class if it is expanded.

>TRBV11-2|many|NA|TRBJ2-7
CASSLTYEQYF
TGTGCCAGCAGCCTCACCTACGAGCAGTACTTC
>TRBV5-6|many|TRBD1|TRBJ1-2
CASSLPGTGNYGYTF
TGTGCCAGCAGCTTACCCGGGACAGGAAACTATGGCTACACCTTC
>TRBV10-3|few|NA|TRBJ2-2
CASRRLNTGELFF
TGTGCCTCCAGGAGGCTGAACACCGGGGAGCTGTTTTTT
>TRBV5-4|many|TRBD2|TRBJ2-1
CASSRGGSYNEQFF
TGTGCCAGCAGCCGCGGGGGCTCCTACAATGAGCAGTTCTTC
>TRBV20-1|large|TRBD2|TRBJ2-5
CSAREAGGRETQYF
TGCAGTGCTAGGGAAGCGGGGGGCCGTGAGACCCAGTACTTC
>TRBV11-3|many|NA|TRBJ2-5
CASSFNLQETQYF
TGTGCCAGCAGCTTTAATCTCCAAGAGACCCAGTACTTC
>TRBV10-3|many|TRBD2|TRBJ2-1
CAISAGGLNEQFF
TGTGCCATCAGTGCGGGGGGGCTCAATGAGCAGTTCTTC
>TRBV7-9|many|NA|TRBJ1-1
CASRRLRAARTEAFF
TGTGCCAGCAGACGACTAAGGGCGGCCCGGACTGAAGCTTTCTTT
>TRBV5-1|few|NA|TRBJ1-2
CASSLDSTNYGYTF
TGCGCCAGCAGCTTAGACAGCACTAACTATGGCTACACCTTC
>TRBV10-2|NA|NA|TRBJ2-3
CASGKRSSTDTQYF
TGCGCCAGTGGGAAGAGGTCTAGCACAGATACGCAGTATTTT
>TRBV2|few|TRBD2|TRBJ2-1
CASSPRGGFAQFF
TGTGCCAGCAGTCCCCGGGGGGGTTTTGCCCAGTTCTTC
>TRBV4-2|many|NA|TRBJ1-5
CASSQAASHSNQPQHF
TGTGCCAGCAGCCAAGCGGCCAGTCATAGCAATCAGCCCCAGCATTTT
>TRBV5-6|many|NA|TRBJ1-2
CASSLVGQPYGYTF
TGTGCCAGCAGCTTGGTTGGACAGCCTTATGGCTACACCTTC
>TRBV5-6|few|TRBD1|TRBJ2-5
CASSLRTGAVRETQYF
TGTGCCAGCAGCCTCCGGACAGGGGCTGTGCGAGAGACCCAGTACTTC
>TRBV29-1|NA|NA|TRBJ1-4
CSVEDPGLGNEKLFF
TGCAGCGTTGAAGATCCGGGCCTGGGTAATGAAAAACTGTTTTTT
>TRBV7-9|many|NA|TRBJ1-6
CASSLTGPQDSPLHF
TGTGCCAGCAGCTTAACAGGGCCTCAGGATTCACCCCTCCACTTT
>TRBV6-1|NA|TRBD2|TRBJ2-7
CASRRGGRSYEQYF
TGTGCCAGCAGGCGGGGGGGACGTTCCTACGAGCAGTACTTC
>TRBV28|many|NA|TRBJ1-5
CASSLEQEGNQPQHF
TGTGCCAGCAGTTTGGAACAGGAGGGCAATCAGCCCCAGCATTTT
>TRBV10-3|few|NA|TRBJ2-7
CAIRATSTGTGSREQYF
TGTGCCATCAGAGCGACCTCCACCGGGACCGGATCTCGGGAGCAGTACTTC
>TRBV9|NA|TRBD1|TRBJ2-1
CASSVAGQVTYNEQFF
TGTGCCAGCAGCGTAGCCGGACAGGTCACCTACAATGAGCAGTTCTTC
>TRBV11-2|NA|NA|TRBJ1-2
CASSPPGMSGYTF
TGTGCCAGCAGCCCGCCTGGGATGAGTGGCTACACCTTC
>TRBV7-9|many|NA|TRBJ1-4
CASSRLTGVEKLFF
TGTGCCAGCAGCCGATTGACAGGAGTAGAAAAACTGTTTTTT
>TRBV28|many|TRBD1|TRBJ2-1
CASSFIGQGRNEQFF
TGTGCCAGCAGTTTTATCGGACAGGGGCGGAATGAGCAGTTCTTC
>TRBV6-2/TRBV6-3|many|NA|TRBJ2-7
CASSYGLHFPYEQYF
TGTGCCAGCAGTTACGGACTCCACTTCCCCTACGAGCAGTACTTC
>TRBV29-1|many|NA|TRBJ2-7
CSARFGMTAYEQYF
TGCAGCGCCCGATTCGGGATGACTGCCTACGAGCAGTACTTC
>TRBV13|many|TRBD2|TRBJ2-3
CASSAPGLGVDTQYF
TGTGCCAGCAGCGCACCGGGACTAGGGGTAGATACGCAGTATTTT
>TRBV2|few|TRBD1|TRBJ1-6
CASRAIDRAYNSPLHF
TGTGCCAGCAGGGCTATAGACAGGGCCTATAATTCACCCCTCCACTTT
>TRBV9|many|TRBD2|TRBJ2-3
CASSDVAGAGDTQYF
TGTGCCAGCAGCGACGTGGCGGGAGCGGGAGATACGCAGTATTTT
>TRBV6-1|many|NA|TRBJ1-1
CASSVPRRGAFF
TGTGCCAGCAGTGTCCCCAGAAGGGGGGCTTTCTTT
>TRBV5-4|NA|TRBD1|TRBJ2-5
CASSSPGQGETQYF
TGTGCCAGCAGCTCTCCGGGACAGGGGGAGACCCAGTACTTC
>TRBV5-6|many|TRBD1|TRBJ2-2
CASTPTQGAPDTGELFF
TGTGCCAGCACCCCCACCCAGGGGGCGCCCGACACCGGGGAGCTGTTTTTT
>TRBV9|few|TRBD1|TRBJ1-1
CASSVDGRGRTEAFF
TGTGCCAGCAGCGTAGACGGCAGGGGGCGTACTGAAGCTTTCTTT
>TRBV7-2|many|TRBD1|TRBJ2-7
CASTLQGGRSSYEQYF
TGTGCCAGCACCCTACAGGGGGGCCGGAGCTCCTACGAGCAGTACTTC
>TRBV2|many|NA|TRBJ2-4
CASSERSSLIAKNIQYF
TGTGCCAGCAGTGAAAGATCCAGCCTCATAGCCAAAAACATTCAGTACTTC
>TRBV27|few|NA|TRBJ1-5
CASSLRRGLGFNQPQHF
TGTGCCAGCAGTTTACGTAGGGGGTTGGGGTTCAATCAGCCCCAGCATTTT
>TRBV20-1|many|TRBD2|TRBJ2-7
CSATLAGDEQYF
TGCAGTGCCACACTAGCGGGAGACGAGCAGTACTTC
>TRBV24-1|many|TRBD2|TRBJ2-5
CATSLAGGPGETQYF
TGTGCCACCAGTCTAGCGGGAGGGCCGGGAGAGACCCAGTACTTC
>TRBV27|few|TRBD1|TRBJ2-3
CASSRRGGSTDTQYF
TGTGCCAGCAGTCGTAGAGGGGGCTCGACAGATACGCAGTATTTT
>TRBV20-1|NA|TRBD1|TRBJ1-4
CSVQSGQELGWELFF
TGCAGTGTCCAAAGCGGACAGGAGCTGGGGTGGGAACTGTTTTTT
>TRBV28|many|NA|TRBJ2-5
CASRQRLVEYTQYF
TGTGCCAGCAGACAAAGATTAGTTGAGTACACCCAGTACTTC
>TRBV20-1|many|TRBD2|TRBJ2-3
CSAPRLAGAQDTQYF
TGCAGTGCTCCTCGACTAGCGGGTGCCCAGGATACGCAGTATTTT
>TRBV18|NA|NA|TRBJ2-6
CASSLGQFPQNVLTF
TGTGCCAGCTCGCTTGGACAGTTTCCCCAAAACGTCCTGACTTTC
>TRBV4-2|many|NA|TRBJ1-6
CASSQDGNSRSPLHF
TGTGCCAGCAGCCAAGATGGGAACAGCCGATCACCCCTCCACTTT
>TRBV19|many|NA|TRBJ2-1
CASSPLAHVSDEQFF
TGTGCCAGTAGTCCCCTAGCGCACGTTTCGGATGAGCAGTTCTTC
>TRBV7-9|few|NA|TRBJ2-7
CASSASRTPSPEQYF
TGTGCCAGCAGCGCATCTCGGACGCCTTCTCCCGAGCAGTACTTC
>TRBV7-9|large|TRBD1|TRBJ2-7
CASSWDRGIVEQYF
TGTGCCAGCAGCTGGGACAGGGGAATAGTCGAGCAGTACTTC
>TRBV10-1|NA|TRBD1|TRBJ2-3
CASSGPGGSQYF
TGCGCCAGCAGTGGTCCAGGGGGCTCGCAGTATTTT